This T cell receptor (beta chain) was sequenced during a study of T cells in women clearing cervical HPV infection. Repertoires were generated with immunoSEQ multiplex PCR, while TCRdb's copy carries only in-frame clones and drops some. The sample holds some 40,000 clones. Regarding this clone: The CDR3 end falls 3 residues outside the read, so it is completed with the germline J gene.

The CDR3 runs 12 residues. The germline gives CDR1 DFQATT, CDR2 SNEGSKA (reference sequence). With 3 bases removed from V and 5 bases from J, the gap between germline ends came to 8 bases. Sequencing input: blood buffy coat. The chain recombines TRBV20-1 with TRBJ2-4; a possible D gene is TRBD1 (6 bases). This receptor was obtained from a woman aged 18 to 69 with a cervical HPV16 infection that either progressed to CIN3+ or cleared (not recorded which). CDR3 bases read: TGCAGTGCTAGCAAGGGGGAAAACATT. Protein product: CSASKGENI. In full, the CDR3 is CSASKGENIQYF.